This passage covers 32 T cell receptor beta chains from one sample sequenced in a study of cytomegalovirus exposure and HLA in healthy donors. The primer mix had 60 Vbeta and 13 Jbeta primers. Data came from immunoSEQ multiplex PCR; TCRdb stores just in-frame clones and leaves some out. The table includes under 150,000 clones, 70% to 80% detected once. What was sequenced was PBMCs. Source of these receptors: a man between 18 and 35 years old in good health and CMV-seronegative.

This sequence joins TRBV6-1 and TRBJ1-5; D remains unclear. The CDR3 covers 17 residues. The germline V gene encodes CDR1 MNHNS and CDR2 SASEGT. The ends were cut back, 2 bases at V and 1 base at J, with 15 bases in the middle. The CDR3: CASSETLVGSSNQPQHF. The CDR3 DNA reads TGTGCCAGCAGTGAAACTTTGGTGGGCTCGAGCAATCAGCCCCAGCATTTT.

This clone was recorded only once. The V call is TRBV7-9, the J call TRBJ1-1; D ambiguous. CDR1 is SEHNR, CDR2 FQNEAQ, per germline (reference sequence). V lost 4 bases, J lost 8 bases, and 5 bases lay in between. The CDR3 covers 10 residues. CDR3 region: CASSSREAFF. Here the CDR3 DNA reads TGTGCCAGCAGCTCCCGGGAAGCTTTCTTT. The whole variable domain, filled in from reference TRBV7-9 and TRBJ1-1, reads DTGVSQNPRHKITKRGQNVTFRCDPISEHNRLYWYRQTLGQGPEFLTYFQNEAQLEKSRLLSDRFSAERPKGSFSTLEIQRTEQGDSAMYLCASSSREAFFGQGTRLTVV.

This chain links TRBV18 with TRBJ2-5; weak D call: TRBD1 (5 bases). The CDR3 sequence is 13 residues long. V lost 6 bases to trimming and J lost 0 bases, with 8 bases between them. Germline loops: CDR1 KGHSH, CDR2 LQKENI. CDR3 in amino acids: CASSHRYQETQYF. CDR3 nucleotide sequence: TGTGCCAGCTCCCACAGGTACCAAGAGACCCAGTACTTC. The whole variable domain, remainder taken from reference TRBV18 and TRBJ2-5, is NAGVMQNPRHLVRRRGQEARLRCSPMKGHSHVYWYRQLPEEGLKFMVYLQKENIIDESGMPKERFSAEFPKEGPSILRIQQVVRGDSAAYFCASSHRYQETQYFGPGTRLLVL.

The chain combines TRBV10-3 with TRBJ2-7; D uncertain. From germline, CDR1 is ENHRY and CDR2 SYGVKD. CDR3 size: 15 residues. Trimming removed 2 bases at V and 0 bases at J, with 11 bases between. CDR3 residues: CAISEHAASSYEQYF. DNA of the CDR3: TGTGCCATCAGTGAGCATGCTGCTAGCTCCTACGAGCAGTACTTC.

This clone was detected a few times. This chain uses TRBV5-1 with TRBJ2-1, with D possibly matching TRBD1 (6 bases). V was cut by 0 bases and J by 0 bases, with 7 bases left in between. Germline CDR1 is SGHRS and CDR2 is YFSETQ. CDR3 size: 15 residues. As DNA, the CDR3 is TGCGCCAGCAGCTTGGAGGACAGCTCCTACAATGAGCAGTTCTTC. It is translated as CASSLEDSSYNEQFF.

The sample holds a few counts of this clone. The V gene is TRBV7-9, the J gene TRBJ1-4; D is undetermined. Germline CDR1 and CDR2: SEHNR and FQNEAQ (reference sequence). The CDR3 consists of 15 residues. V shed 5 bases and J shed 0 bases, with 10 bases lying between them. CDR3 protein: CASSPFSATNEKLFF. CDR3 coding DNA: TGTGCCAGCAGCCCGTTCAGTGCAACTAATGAAAAACTGTTTTTT.

The chain couples TRBV6-5 to TRBJ2-7, with a tentative D call TRBD1 (5 bases). The CDR3 length is 13 residues. V was clipped by 6 bases and J by 1 base, with 10 bases between them. Germline CDR1 reads MNHEY; CDR2 reads SVGAGI. In DNA, the CDR3 is TGTGCCAGCAGACTGACAGCTTCCTACGAGCAGTACTTC. Its translation: CASRLTASYEQYF.

The V and J genes are TRBV2 and TRBJ1-2; D is uncertain. From germline, CDR1 is SNHLY and CDR2 FYNNEI. V gave up 8 bases and J gave up 4 bases, with 8 bases separating them. This CDR3 region has 11 residues. The CDR3 DNA reads as TGTGCCAGCCCTCTCTCCTATGGCTACACCTTC. Translating it yields CASPLSYGYTF.

The V and J genes are TRBV11-3 and TRBJ2-1; TRBD2 matches 11 bases. Germline V CDR1 and CDR2: SGHNT, YENEEA. Germline trimming cut 0 bases from V and 8 bases from J; bases unmatched to any gene: 3. The length of the CDR3 is 15 residues. The CDR3 coding sequence is TGTGCCAGCAGCTTAGATAGCGGGAGGGGAGATGAGCAGTTCTTC. Amino acid sequence: CASSLDSGRGDEQFF.

The chain is built from TRBV27 and TRBJ2-7; the D is unclear. From germline, CDR1 is MNHEY and CDR2 SMNVEV (reference sequence). Trimming removed 0 bases at V and 3 bases at J, with 9 bases between. The CDR3 sequence is 14 residues long. The CDR3 coding sequence is TGTGCCAGCAGTTTATCCTCAGCGTTCTACGAGCAGTACTTC. It translates to CASSLSSAFYEQYF.

The chain combines TRBV15 with TRBJ2-3, with unresolved D. CDR3 length equals 14 residues. Germline V gene sequence: CDR1 LNHNV, CDR2 YYDKDF (reference sequence). With 5 bases removed from V and 2 bases from J, the gap between germline ends came to 11 bases. For the CDR3, the DNA is TGTGCCACCAGCGTGTGGCCCATCACAGATACGCAGTATTTT. The encoded protein is CATSVWPITDTQYF. Full variable domain (outside the CDR3, taken from reference TRBV15 and TRBJ2-3): DAMVIQNPRYQVTQFGKPVTLSCSQTLNHNVMYWYQQKSSQAPKLLFHYYDKDFNNEADTPDNFQSRRPNTSFCFLDIRSPGLGDTAMYLCATSVWPITDTQYFGPGTRLTVL.

This rearrangement joins TRBV28 to TRBJ1-1; D remains unclear. V lost 1 base to trimming and J lost 11 bases, with 11 bases between them. Germline loops: CDR1 MDHEN, CDR2 SYDVKM. The CDR3 runs to 12 residues. The CDR3 here is CASSLLLRSAFF. Written as DNA, the CDR3 is TGTGCCAGCAGTTTATTACTTAGGAGCGCTTTCTTT.

On this clone itself: Other DNA variants within this sample encode the same CDR3. The genes are TRBV9 and TRBJ2-1; 7 bases are a match to TRBD2. Per the germline V gene, CDR1 is SGDLS and CDR2 is YYNGEE. V dropped 2 bases and J dropped 2; count of bases not matched to a gene: 4. CDR3 size: 15 residues. CDR3 nucleotides: TGTGCCAGCAGCGTGGTCGCGGGGGCCTACAATGAGCAGTTCTTC. Translated, it gives CASSVVAGAYNEQFF.

This chain connects TRBV5-1 to TRBJ1-4, with D maybe TRBD1 (5 bases). The ends were cut back, 0 bases at V and 0 bases at J, with 12 bases in the middle. Germline-derived CDR1 and CDR2 are SGHRS and YFSETQ. The length of the CDR3 is 17 residues. The CDR3 sequence: CASSLGGAASTNEKLFF. The CDR3 DNA reads as TGCGCCAGCAGCTTGGGCGGGGCAGCCTCAACTAATGAAAAACTGTTTTTT.

This clone was observed a single time. The chain recombines TRBV30 with TRBJ2-3; 9 nucleotides match TRBD2. CDR1 is GTSNPN and CDR2 is SVGIG in the germline V gene (reference sequence). CDR3 length: 16 amino acids. After removal of 0 bases from V and 3 bases from J, the junction contained 7 bases not matched to a gene. CDR3: CAWSVLAGGVTDTQYF. The CDR3 bases are TGTGCCTGGAGTGTACTGGCGGGAGGGGTGACAGATACGCAGTATTTT.

V usage is TRBV7-2 and J usage is TRBJ2-7, with 10 bases fitting TRBD2. Trimming removed 5 bases from V and 1 base from J; junction bases left unmatched: 5. Germline V CDR1 and CDR2: SGHTA, FQGNSA. The CDR3 has 15 residues. The CDR3 bases are TGTGCCAGCAGCGCCGGGACTAGCGCATCCTACGAGCAGTACTTC. It encodes CASSAGTSASYEQYF.

This clone came up a few times. The genes are TRBV5-4 and TRBJ2-5; TRBD1 agrees at 8 bases. With 4 bases clipped from V and 5 bases from J, the junction kept 7 bases outside the gene matches. The CDR3 spans 14 residues. Germline-derived CDR1 and CDR2 are SGHNT and YYREEE (reference sequence). The CDR3 sequence: CASSTGTGGETQYF. The CDR3 nucleotides are TGTGCCAGCAGCACGGGGACAGGCGGGGAGACCCAGTACTTC.

The V gene is TRBV6-6, the J gene TRBJ2-2, with D hard to call. There are 13 residues in the CDR3. CDR1 is MNHNY and CDR2 is SVGAGI in the germline V gene (reference sequence). Trimming left V 0 bases short and J 4 bases short, with 3 bases between. CDR3 amino acids: CASSYSRTGELFF. CDR3 DNA sequence: TGTGCCAGCAGTTACTCCCGCACCGGGGAGCTGTTTTTT.

This clone showed up just once. The chain combines TRBV28 with TRBJ1-4; TRBD1 matches at 8 bases. V lost 5 bases, J lost 8 bases, and 7 bases stayed unmatched. Per germline, CDR1 MDHEN and CDR2 SYDVKM. CDR3 size: 14 residues. The CDR3 DNA follows: TGTGCCAGCAGTCATGGACAGGGACCAGAAAAACTGTTTTTT. Translation gives CASSHGQGPEKLFF.

CDR3 bases: TGTGCCAGCCACAGAGGGGGCTATTTTACAAACACCGGGGAGCTGTTTTTT. It specifies CASHRGGYFTNTGELFF. V is TRBV9 and J is TRBJ2-2, with 7 bases lining up with TRBD1. This CDR3 comprises 17 residues. V lost 7 bases and J lost 2; bases outside the gene matches: 14. CDR1 and CDR2 (germline): SGDLS, YYNGEE.

The chain combines TRBV19 with TRBJ1-2; D perhaps matches TRBD1 (5 bases). V was pared by 3 bases and J by 6 bases, with 20 bases between. This CDR3 is 16 amino acids long. From germline, CDR1 is LNHDA and CDR2 SQIVND (reference sequence). The chain's CDR3 is CASSILNGQGGDGYTF. The CDR3 bases are TGTGCCAGTAGTATCCTCAATGGGCAGGGTGGAGATGGCTACACCTTC.

V and J are TRBV7-2 and TRBJ2-3; 8 bases match TRBD2. Trimming took 6 bases from V and 3 from J; bases not matched to a gene: 5. The CDR3 is 14 amino acids. Germline V gene data show CDR1 as SGHTA and CDR2 as FQGNSA. The CDR3 bases are TGTGCCAGCAGAAGCGGGAGCGGTACAGATACGCAGTATTTT. Translating it yields CASRSGSGTDTQYF.

This clone appeared once. This sequence joins TRBV10-3 and TRBJ2-3; 7 bases are shared with TRBD1. The CDR3 is 17 residues long. With 0 bases clipped from V and 0 bases from J, the junction kept 6 bases outside the gene matches. Germline CDR1 reads ENHRY; CDR2 reads SYGVKD. The CDR3 DNA is TGTGCCATCAGTGAGTCGGGACAGAATCCTAGCACAGATACGCAGTATTTT. Its protein is CAISESGQNPSTDTQYF.

This clone has just one count. This chain connects TRBV5-1 to TRBJ2-7; 8 positions match TRBD2. This CDR3 region has 14 residues. The germline CDR1 and CDR2 sequences are SGHRS and YFSETQ. After removal of 4 bases from V and 6 bases from J, the junction contained 9 bases not matched to a gene. CDR3 DNA sequence: TGCGCCAGCAGCCCCTGGACTAGCCCGAGCGAGCAGTACTTC. Its translation is CASSPWTSPSEQYF.

This chain joins TRBV28 and TRBJ1-1, with D unclear. V was cut by 6 bases and J by 8 bases, with 16 bases left in between. Germline loops: CDR1 MDHEN, CDR2 SYDVKM. CDR3 length: 13 amino acids. The chain's CDR3 is CASRLGIAREAFF. CDR3 nucleotides: TGTGCCAGCAGACTCGGGATAGCCCGAGAAGCTTTCTTT. Complete variable domain (other parts from reference TRBV28 and TRBJ1-1): DVKVTQSSRYLVKRTGEKVFLECVQDMDHENMFWYRQDPGLGLRLIYFSYDVKMKEKGDIPEGYSVSREKKERFSLILESASTNQTSMYLCASRLGIAREAFFGQGTRLTVV.

J is TRBJ2-3 and V is TRBV5-3; 10 nucleotides agree with TRBD2. TRBV5-3 counts as an open reading frame of uncertain function. This CDR3 spans 16 amino acids. J lost 5 bases, V lost 3 bases, and 9 bases had no gene match. In DNA form, the CDR3 reads TGTGCCAGAAGCTGCCTAGCGGGAGAAGCAAAAGATACGCAGTATTTT. This codes for CARSCLAGEAKDTQYF.

The rearrangement links TRBV5-6 to TRBJ2-6; possibly TRBD1 for D (5 bases). V was trimmed by 1 base and J by 2 bases, leaving 10 bases between them. Germline CDR1 and CDR2: SGHDT and YYEEEE. This CDR3 has 16 amino acids. The CDR3 bases are TGTGCCAGCAGCTTGTGGTCAGGGACTGGGGCCAACGTCCTGACTTTC. Its translation is CASSLWSGTGANVLTF.

The gene calls are TRBV7-8 and TRBJ2-1, with 13 bases aligning to TRBD2. The CDR3 runs to 16 residues. V was pared by 5 bases and J by 8 bases, with 9 bases of the junction left unmatched. From germline, CDR1 is SGHVS and CDR2 FQNEAQ. CDR3 residues: CASSQITSGGADEQFF. CDR3 in DNA: TGTGCCAGCAGCCAGATAACTAGCGGGGGGGCCGATGAGCAGTTCTTC.

The chain joins TRBV19 to TRBJ2-7; TRBD2 aligns across 8 bases. The junction had 7 bases not matched to a gene; V was cut back by 7 bases and J by 5 bases. The length of the CDR3 is 13 residues. Per germline, CDR1 LNHDA and CDR2 SQIVND (reference sequence). Here the CDR3 DNA reads TGTGCCAGTATGGGGGATAGCGGGAACGAGCAGTACTTC. Translating it yields CASMGDSGNEQYF.

The chain has TRBV7-3 and TRBJ1-2; D possibly corresponds to TRBD1 (5 bases). V lost 5 bases and J 4 bases, leaving 11 bases between the germline ends. This CDR3 comprises 13 residues. Germline CDR1 reads SGHTA; CDR2 reads FQGTGA. CDR3 DNA sequence: TGTGCCAGCAGCCGACAGACGGGCTATGGCTACACCTTC. It translates to CASSRQTGYGYTF.

CDR3 protein: CASSVGRSNEQFF. The CDR3 DNA follows: TGTGCCAGCAGTGTGGGTCGGAGCAATGAGCAGTTCTTC. V and J are TRBV25-1 and TRBJ2-1; D not resolved. The germline V gene has CDR1 MGHDK and CDR2 SYGVNS. V was pared by 4 bases and J by 6 bases, with 10 bases between. This CDR3 has 13 amino acids. Drawing the rest from reference TRBV25-1 and TRBJ2-1, the complete variable domain is EADIYQTPRYLVIGTGKKITLECSQTMGHDKMYWYQQDPGMELHLIHYSYGVNSTEKGDLSSESTVSRIRTEHFPLTLESARPSHTSQYLCASSVGRSNEQFFGPGTRLTVL.

The chain couples TRBV30 to TRBJ2-5, with D perhaps TRBD1 (8 bases). Near its end, the DNA agrees better with TRBJ2-7, so the J call may be wrong. Germline V CDR1 and CDR2: GTSNPN, SVGIG (reference sequence). This CDR3 spans 13 amino acids. The CDR3 sequence: CAWSTGGTGEQYF. The CDR3 bases are TGTGCCTGGAGTACCGGGGGGACAGGCGAGCAGTACTTC.